The T cell receptor (beta chain) under discussion was sequenced for a study of shared clonotypes between healthy human individuals. Notes on the study in general: Generation probabilities were higher for clonotypes shared across all four sorted-subset donors than for unshared ones.

Replicate PCRs from sorted subsets contained approximately 220 ng DNA, which is some 30,000 T cell genomes. Data came from immunoSEQ multiplex PCR; TCRdb stores just in-frame clones and leaves some out. The sample lists roughly 2,300,000 clones, 85% to 95% occurring once. Of note for this clone: Its cognate antigen is unknown.

V trimming: 10 bases; J trimming: 4 bases; junction bases outside the gene matches: 12. The CDR3 is 14 residues long. Germline V gene data show CDR1 as LNHDA and CDR2 as SQIVND (reference sequence). This chain joins TRBV19 and TRBJ2-7, with 8 positions matching TRBD2. This receptor was identified in a man younger than 35 in good health. Some clones in this sample may be carry-over from other donors' samples. Sequencing used naive CD4+ T cells from PBMCs. The sample's subset: CD45RA+ positively selected. CDR3 in amino acids: CATTVDSGTYEQYF. The CDR3 DNA sequence: TGTGCCACCACCGTTGATAGCGGGACATACGAGCAGTACTTC.